This T cell receptor (beta chain) was found in a study of blood T cell repertoires in COVID-19. About the research overall: T cells, B-cell-depleted T cells, or PBMCs supplied cDNA or gDNA.

Sequencing was performed with immunoSEQ multiplex PCR; in TCRdb, only in-frame clones are kept and a portion is missing. The sample contains 150,000 to 200,000 clones, 75% to 85% of which appear only once. The clonotype was recovered from a woman older than 75 with COVID-19, enrolled during active disease. The sequenced sample consisted of peripheral blood.

This CDR3 is CSVERERNTEAFF. The CDR3 region has the DNA TGCAGCGTTGAAAGGGAGCGGAACACTGAAGCTTTCTTT. This chain connects TRBV29-1 to TRBJ1-1; D gene unclear. This CDR3 spans 13 amino acids. The germline CDR1 and CDR2 sequences are SQVTM and ANQGSEA. Trimming pared 2 bases from V and 1 base from J, leaving 8 bases between. The entire variable domain, with the rest obtained from reference TRBV29-1 and TRBJ1-1, is as follows: SAVISQKPSRDICQRGTSLTIQCQVDSQVTMMFWYRQQPGQSLTLIATANQGSEATYESGFVIDKFPISRPNLTFSTLTVSNMSPEDSSIYLCSVERERNTEAFFGQGTRLTVV.